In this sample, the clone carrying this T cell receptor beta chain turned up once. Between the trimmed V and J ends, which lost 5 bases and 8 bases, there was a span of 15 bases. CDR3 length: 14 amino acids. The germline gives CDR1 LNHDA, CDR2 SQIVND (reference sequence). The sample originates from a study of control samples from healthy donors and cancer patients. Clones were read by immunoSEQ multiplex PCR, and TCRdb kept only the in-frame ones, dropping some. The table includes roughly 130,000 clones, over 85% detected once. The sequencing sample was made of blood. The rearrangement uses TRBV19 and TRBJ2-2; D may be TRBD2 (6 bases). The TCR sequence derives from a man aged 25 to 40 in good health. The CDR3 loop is CASSPNTAGGELFF. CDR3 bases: TGTGCCAGTAGTCCTAATACGGCGGGGGGGGAGCTGTTTTTT.